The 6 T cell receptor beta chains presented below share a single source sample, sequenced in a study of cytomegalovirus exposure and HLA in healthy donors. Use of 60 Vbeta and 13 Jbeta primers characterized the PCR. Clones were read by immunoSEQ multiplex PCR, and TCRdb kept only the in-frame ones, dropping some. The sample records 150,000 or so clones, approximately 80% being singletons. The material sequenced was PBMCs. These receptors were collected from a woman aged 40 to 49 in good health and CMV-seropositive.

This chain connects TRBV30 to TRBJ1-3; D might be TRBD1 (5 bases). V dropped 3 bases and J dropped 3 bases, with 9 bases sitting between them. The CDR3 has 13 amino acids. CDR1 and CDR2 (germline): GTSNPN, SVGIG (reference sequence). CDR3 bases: TGTGCCTGGAGGGAGGGGTTTGGAAACACCATATATTTT. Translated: CAWREGFGNTIYF. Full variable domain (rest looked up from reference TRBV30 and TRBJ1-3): SQTIHQWPATLVQPVGSPLSLECTVEGTSNPNLYWYRQAAGRGLQLLFYSVGIGQISSEVPQNLSASRPQDRQFILSSKKLLLSDSGFYLCAWREGFGNTIYFGEGSWLTVV.

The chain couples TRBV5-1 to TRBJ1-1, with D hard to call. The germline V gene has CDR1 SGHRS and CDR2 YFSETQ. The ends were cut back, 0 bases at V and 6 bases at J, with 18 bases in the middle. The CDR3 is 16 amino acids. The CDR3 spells CASSLVSAEGLAEAFF. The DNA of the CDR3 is TGCGCCAGCAGCTTGGTAAGTGCAGAGGGTTTGGCTGAAGCTTTCTTT.

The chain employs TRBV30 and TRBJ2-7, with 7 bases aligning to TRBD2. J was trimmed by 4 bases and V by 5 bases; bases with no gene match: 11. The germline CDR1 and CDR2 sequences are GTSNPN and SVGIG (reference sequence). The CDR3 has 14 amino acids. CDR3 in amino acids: CAWSSSGERYEQYF. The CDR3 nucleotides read TGTGCCTGGTCCTCCAGCGGGGAAAGGTACGAGCAGTACTTC.

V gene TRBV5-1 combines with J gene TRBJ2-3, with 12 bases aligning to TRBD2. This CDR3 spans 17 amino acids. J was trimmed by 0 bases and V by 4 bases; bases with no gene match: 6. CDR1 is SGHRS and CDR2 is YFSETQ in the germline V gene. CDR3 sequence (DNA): TGCGCCAGCAGCCTTCCCGGGACTAGCGGGAGCACAGATACGCAGTATTTT. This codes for CASSLPGTSGSTDTQYF.

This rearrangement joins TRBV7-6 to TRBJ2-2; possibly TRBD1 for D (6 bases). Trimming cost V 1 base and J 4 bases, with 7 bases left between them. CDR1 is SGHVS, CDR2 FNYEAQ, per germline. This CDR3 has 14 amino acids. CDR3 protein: CASSLGRGTGELFF. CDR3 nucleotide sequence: TGTGCCAGCAGCTTAGGCAGGGGCACCGGGGAGCTGTTTTTT.

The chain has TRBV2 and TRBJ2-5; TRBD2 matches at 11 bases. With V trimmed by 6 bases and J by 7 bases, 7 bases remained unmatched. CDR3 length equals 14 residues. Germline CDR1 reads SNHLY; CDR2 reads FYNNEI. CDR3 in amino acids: CASRGTSGSGTQYF. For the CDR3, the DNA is TGTGCCAGCAGAGGGACTAGCGGTTCAGGGACCCAGTACTTC.